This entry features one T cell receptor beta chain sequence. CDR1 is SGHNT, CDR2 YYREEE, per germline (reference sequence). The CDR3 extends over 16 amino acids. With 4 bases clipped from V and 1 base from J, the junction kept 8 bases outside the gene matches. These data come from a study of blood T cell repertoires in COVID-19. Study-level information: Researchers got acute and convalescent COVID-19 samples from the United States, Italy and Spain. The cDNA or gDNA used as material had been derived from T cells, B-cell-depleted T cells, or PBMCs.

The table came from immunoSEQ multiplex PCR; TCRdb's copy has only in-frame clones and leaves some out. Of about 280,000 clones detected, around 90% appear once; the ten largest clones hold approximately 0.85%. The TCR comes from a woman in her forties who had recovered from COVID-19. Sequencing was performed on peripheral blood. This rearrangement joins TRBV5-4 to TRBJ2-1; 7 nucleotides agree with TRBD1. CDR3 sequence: CASSPGTAVSYNEQFF. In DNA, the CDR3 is TGTGCCAGCAGCCCCGGGACAGCCGTTTCCTACAATGAGCAGTTCTTC.